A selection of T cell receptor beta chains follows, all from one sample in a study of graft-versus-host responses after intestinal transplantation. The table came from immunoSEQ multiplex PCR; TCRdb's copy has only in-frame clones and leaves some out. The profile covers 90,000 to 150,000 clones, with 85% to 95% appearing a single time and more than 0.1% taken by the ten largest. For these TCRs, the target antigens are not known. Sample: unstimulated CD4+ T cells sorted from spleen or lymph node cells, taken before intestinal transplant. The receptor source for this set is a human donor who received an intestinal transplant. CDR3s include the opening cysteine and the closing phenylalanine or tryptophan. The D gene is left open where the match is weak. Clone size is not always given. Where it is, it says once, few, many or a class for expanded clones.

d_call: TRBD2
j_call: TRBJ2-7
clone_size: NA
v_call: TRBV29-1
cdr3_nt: TGCAGCGTTGAAGAGCTCGGCGGGAGGGAGCAGTACTTC
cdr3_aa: CSVEELGGREQYF

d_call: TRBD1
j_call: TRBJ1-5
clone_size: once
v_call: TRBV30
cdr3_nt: TGTGCCTGGGGACAGGGTAGCAATCAGCCCCAGCATTTT
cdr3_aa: CAWGQGSNQPQHF

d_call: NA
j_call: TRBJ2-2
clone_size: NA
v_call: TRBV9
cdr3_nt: TGTGCCAGCAGACCCGGGACTCTCACCGGGGAGCTGTTTTTT
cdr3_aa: CASRPGTLTGELFF

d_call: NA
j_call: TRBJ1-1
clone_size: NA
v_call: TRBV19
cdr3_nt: NA
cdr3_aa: CASTSGGRTEAFF

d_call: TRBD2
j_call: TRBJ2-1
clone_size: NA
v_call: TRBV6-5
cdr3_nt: TGTGCCAGCAGTTACGCAGGACTAGCCTACAATGAGCAGTTCTTC
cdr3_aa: CASSYAGLAYNEQFF

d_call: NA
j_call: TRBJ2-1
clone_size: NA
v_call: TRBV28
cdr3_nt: TGTGCCAGCAGTTTAAGTGGTTCCGGGGGGCGCTTGTCCTACAATGAGCAGTTCTTC
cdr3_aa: CASSLSGSGGRLSYNEQFF

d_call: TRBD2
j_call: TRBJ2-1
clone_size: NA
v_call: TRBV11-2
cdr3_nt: TGTGCCAGCAGTTATAGGAGGGGTCTAGCGGGAGACGGCAATGAGCAGTTCTTC
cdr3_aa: CASSYRRGLAGDGNEQFF

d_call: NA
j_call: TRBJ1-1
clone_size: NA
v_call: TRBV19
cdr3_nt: TGTGCCAGTAGGGTTCAATTTGCCATGAACACTGAAGCTTTCTTT
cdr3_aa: CASRVQFAMNTEAFF

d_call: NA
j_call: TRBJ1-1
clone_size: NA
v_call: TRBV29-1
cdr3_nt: TGCAGCGTTGAAGACCACTACAGGGTGACGAACACTGAAGCTTTCTTT
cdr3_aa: CSVEDHYRVTNTEAFF

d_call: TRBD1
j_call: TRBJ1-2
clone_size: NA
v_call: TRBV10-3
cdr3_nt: TGTGCCATCAGTGGGACAGGGGACGGCTACACCTTC
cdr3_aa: CAISGTGDGYTF

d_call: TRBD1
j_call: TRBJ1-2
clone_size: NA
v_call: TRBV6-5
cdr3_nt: TGTGCCAGCAGATTGACAGGGAATCTTGGCTACACCTTC
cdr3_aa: CASRLTGNLGYTF

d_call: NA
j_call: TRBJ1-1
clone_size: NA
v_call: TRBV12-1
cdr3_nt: TGTGCCAGCACTTATAGTGGCCGGGATTTTTTCTTT
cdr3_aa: CASTYSGRDFFF

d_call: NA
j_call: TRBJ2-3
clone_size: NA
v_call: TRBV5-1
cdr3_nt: TGCGCCAGCAGCCGAGACACCCGGAGGGGGGCAGATACGCAGTATTTT
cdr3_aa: CASSRDTRRGADTQYF

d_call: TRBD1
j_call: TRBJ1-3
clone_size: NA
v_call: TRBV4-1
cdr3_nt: TGCGCCAGCAGAGCTAGCCGGGACAGGGTAAACACCATATATTTT
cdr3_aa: CASRASRDRVNTIYF

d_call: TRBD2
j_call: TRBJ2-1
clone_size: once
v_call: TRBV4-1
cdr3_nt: TGCGCCAGCAGCCAAGCCCCTCGGAGCGGGAGGAAGGGGGAGCAGTTCTTC
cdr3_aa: CASSQAPRSGRKGEQFF

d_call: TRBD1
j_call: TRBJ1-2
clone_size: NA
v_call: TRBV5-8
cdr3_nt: TGTGCCAGCAGCCCTGGACAGGGGGTATTGGATGGCTACACCTTC
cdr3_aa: CASSPGQGVLDGYTF

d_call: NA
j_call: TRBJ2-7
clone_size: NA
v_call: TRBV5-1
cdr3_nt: TGCGCCAGCAGCTTGGCGGGCAGGGGCTACGAGCAGTACTTC
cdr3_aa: CASSLAGRGYEQYF

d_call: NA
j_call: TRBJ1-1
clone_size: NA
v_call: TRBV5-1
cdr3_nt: TGCGCCAGCAGCCTGATAACAGGGACGAACACTGAAGCTTTCTTT
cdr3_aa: CASSLITGTNTEAFF

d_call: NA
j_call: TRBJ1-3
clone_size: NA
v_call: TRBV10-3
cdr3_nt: TGTGCCATCAGTGCTACGGGCACCTCTGGAAACACCATATATTTT
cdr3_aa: CAISATGTSGNTIYF

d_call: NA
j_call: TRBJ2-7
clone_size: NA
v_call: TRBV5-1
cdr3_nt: TGCGCCAGCGTCCCCCCAGGACATCCCTACGAGCAGTACTTC
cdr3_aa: CASVPPGHPYEQYF

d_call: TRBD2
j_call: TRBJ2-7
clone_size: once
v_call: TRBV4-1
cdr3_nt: TGCGCCAGCAGCCTCACCCGGGGGACTAGCGGGAGGGCCAACTACGAGCAGTACTTC
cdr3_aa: CASSLTRGTSGRANYEQYF

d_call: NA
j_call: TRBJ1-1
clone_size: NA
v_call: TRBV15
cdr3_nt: TGTGCCACCAGCAGAGATCGACAGTCGGGCACTGAAGCTTTCTTT
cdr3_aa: CATSRDRQSGTEAFF

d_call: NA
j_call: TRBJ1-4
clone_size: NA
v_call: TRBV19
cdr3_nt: TGTGCCAGTAGTCCCGGACGGCCTAATGAAAAACTGTTTTTT
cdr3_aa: CASSPGRPNEKLFF

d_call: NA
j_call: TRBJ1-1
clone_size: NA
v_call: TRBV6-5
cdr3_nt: TGTGCCAGCAGAACCATTCGAGGACTGGACACTGAAGCTTTCTTT
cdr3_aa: CASRTIRGLDTEAFF

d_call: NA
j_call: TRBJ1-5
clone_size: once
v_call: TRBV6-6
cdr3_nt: TGTGCCAGCAGTTCGGGGGCAGCTCAGCCCCAGCATTTT
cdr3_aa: CASSSGAAQPQHF

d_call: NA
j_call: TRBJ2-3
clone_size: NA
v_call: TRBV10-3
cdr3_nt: TGTGCCATCAGTGAGTCGGAGAGCACAGATACGCAGTATTTT
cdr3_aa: CAISESESTDTQYF

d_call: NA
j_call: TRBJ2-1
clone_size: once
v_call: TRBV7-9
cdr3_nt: TGTGCCAGCAGCTTATTTGTCGGAGGGGAGCAGTTCTTC
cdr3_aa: CASSLFVGGEQFF

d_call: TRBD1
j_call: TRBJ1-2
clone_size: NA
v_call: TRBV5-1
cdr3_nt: TGCGCCAGCAGCTTCGGGACAGGGGATGGCTACACCTTC
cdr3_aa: CASSFGTGDGYTF

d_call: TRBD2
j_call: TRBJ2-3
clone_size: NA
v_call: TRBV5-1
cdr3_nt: TGCGCCAGCAGCTTGGCCTCGACTAGCGGGTCCTTCACAGATACGCAGTATTTT
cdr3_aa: CASSLASTSGSFTDTQYF

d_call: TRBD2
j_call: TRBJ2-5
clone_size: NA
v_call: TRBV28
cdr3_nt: TGTGCCAGCAGTTTACTAGCGGAAGAGACCCAGTACTTC
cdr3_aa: CASSLLAEETQYF

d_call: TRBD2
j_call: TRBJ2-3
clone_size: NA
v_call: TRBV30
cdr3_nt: TGTGCCTGGGGTGTGGGACTAGCGGGAGTAGATACGCAGTATTTT
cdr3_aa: CAWGVGLAGVDTQYF

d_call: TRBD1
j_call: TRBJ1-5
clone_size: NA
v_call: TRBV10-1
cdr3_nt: TGCGCCAGCAGTGAGTCACGGGACAGGGGGCCTCATAGCAATCAGCCCCAGCATTTT
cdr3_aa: CASSESRDRGPHSNQPQHF

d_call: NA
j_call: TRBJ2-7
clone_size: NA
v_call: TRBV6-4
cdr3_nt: TGTGCCATCCTTAGTCATTACTACGAGCAGTACTTC
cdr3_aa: CAILSHYYEQYF

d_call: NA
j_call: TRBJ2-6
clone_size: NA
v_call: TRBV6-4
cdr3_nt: TGTGCCAGCAGTGATCGGGGCTTTTCTGGGGCCAACGTCCTGACTTTC
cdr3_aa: CASSDRGFSGANVLTF